This T cell receptor beta chain was captured in a study of control samples from healthy donors and cancer patients. Assay: immunoSEQ multiplex PCR; the TCRdb copy retains only in-frame clones and omits some. The sample gives about 160,000 clones, 95% to 96% of which show up once; 0.95% to 1.1% is in the top ten. This clone has only one observation. The CDR3 loop spans 12 amino acids. CDR1 is MDHEN, CDR2 SYDVKM, per germline. Trimming removed 4 bases from V and 8 bases from J, with 11 bases in between. The chain links TRBV28 to TRBJ1-2, with D perhaps matching TRBD1 (5 bases). This receptor was taken from a woman under 40 in good health. The sequenced sample was blood. CDR3 sequence reads: CASSSGVIGYTF. CDR3 DNA: TGTGCCAGCAGTTCGGGGGTGATAGGCTACACCTTC.